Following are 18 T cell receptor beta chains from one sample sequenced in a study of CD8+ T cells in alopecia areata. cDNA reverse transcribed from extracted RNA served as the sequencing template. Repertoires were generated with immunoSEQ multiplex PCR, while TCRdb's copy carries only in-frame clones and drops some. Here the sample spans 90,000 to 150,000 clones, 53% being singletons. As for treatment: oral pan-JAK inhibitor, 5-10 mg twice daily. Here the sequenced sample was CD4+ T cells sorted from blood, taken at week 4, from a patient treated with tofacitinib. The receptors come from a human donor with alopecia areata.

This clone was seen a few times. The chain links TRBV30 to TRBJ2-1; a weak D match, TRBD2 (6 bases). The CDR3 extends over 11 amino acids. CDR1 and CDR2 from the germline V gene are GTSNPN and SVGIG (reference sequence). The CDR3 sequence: CGAGSYNEQFF. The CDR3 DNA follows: TGTGGGGCGGGATCCTACAATGAGCAGTTCTTC.

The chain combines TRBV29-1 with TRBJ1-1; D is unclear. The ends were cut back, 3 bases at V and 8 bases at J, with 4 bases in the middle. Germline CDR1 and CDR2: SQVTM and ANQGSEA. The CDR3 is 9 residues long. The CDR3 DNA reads TGCAGCGTTGACAGAGAAGCTTTCTTT. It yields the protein CSVDREAFF.

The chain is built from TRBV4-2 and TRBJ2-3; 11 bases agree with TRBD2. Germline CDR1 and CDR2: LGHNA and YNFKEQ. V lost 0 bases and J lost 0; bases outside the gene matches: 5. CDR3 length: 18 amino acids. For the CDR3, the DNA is TGTGCCAGCAGCCAAGACGGCGGGACTAGCGGTAGCACAGATACGCAGTATTTT. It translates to CASSQDGGTSGSTDTQYF.

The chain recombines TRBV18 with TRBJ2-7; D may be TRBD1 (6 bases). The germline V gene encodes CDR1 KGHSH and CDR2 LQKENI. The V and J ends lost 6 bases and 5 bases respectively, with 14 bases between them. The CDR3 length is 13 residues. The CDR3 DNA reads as TGTGCCAGCTCGCAACAGGGTGGCAACGAGCAGTACTTC. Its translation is CASSQQGGNEQYF.

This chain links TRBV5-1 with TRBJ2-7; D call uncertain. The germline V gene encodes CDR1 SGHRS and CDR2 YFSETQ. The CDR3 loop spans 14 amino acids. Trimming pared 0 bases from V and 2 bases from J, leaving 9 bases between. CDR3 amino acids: CASSLAPRPYEQYF. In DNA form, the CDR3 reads TGCGCCAGCAGCTTGGCACCCAGGCCCTACGAGCAGTACTTC. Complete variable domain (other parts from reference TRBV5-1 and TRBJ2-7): KAGVTQTPRYLIKTRGQQVTLSCSPISGHRSVSWYQQTPGQGLQFLFEYFSETQRNKGNFPGRFSGRQFSNSRSEMNVSTLELGDSALYLCASSLAPRPYEQYFGPGTRLTVT.

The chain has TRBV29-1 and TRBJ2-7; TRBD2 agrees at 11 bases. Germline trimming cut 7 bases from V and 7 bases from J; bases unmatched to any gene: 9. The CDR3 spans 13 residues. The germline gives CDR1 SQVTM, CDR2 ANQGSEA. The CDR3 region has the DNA TGCAGCGCCCTGACTAGCGGGGTCGGGGAGCAGTACTTC. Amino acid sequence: CSALTSGVGEQYF.

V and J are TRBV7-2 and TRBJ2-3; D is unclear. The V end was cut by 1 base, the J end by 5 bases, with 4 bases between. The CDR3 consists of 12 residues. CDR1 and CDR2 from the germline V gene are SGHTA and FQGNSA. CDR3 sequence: CASSLVRDTQYF. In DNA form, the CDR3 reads TGTGCCAGCAGCTTAGTACGAGATACGCAGTATTTT.

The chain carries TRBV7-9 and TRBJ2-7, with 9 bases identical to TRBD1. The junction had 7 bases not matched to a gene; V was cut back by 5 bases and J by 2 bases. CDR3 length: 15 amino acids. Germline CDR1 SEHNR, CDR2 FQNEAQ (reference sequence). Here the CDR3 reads CASSALRDRAYEQYF. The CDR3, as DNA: TGTGCCAGCAGCGCTCTCAGGGACAGGGCCTACGAGCAGTACTTC.

CDR3 coding DNA: TGTGCCAGCAAGAGGTCCGACCTAGGCAATGAGCAGTTCTTC. It specifies CASKRSDLGNEQFF. The genes are TRBV25-1 and TRBJ2-1, with D uncertain. CDR1 MGHDK and CDR2 SYGVNS come from the germline V gene. This CDR3 contains 14 residues. V lost 7 bases and J lost 6, with 16 bases in between. The full variable domain, with the rest looked up from reference TRBV25-1 and TRBJ2-1, is EADIYQTPRYLVIGTGKKITLECSQTMGHDKMYWYQQDPGMELHLIHYSYGVNSTEKGDLSSESTVSRIRTEHFPLTLESARPSHTSQYLCASKRSDLGNEQFFGPGTRLTVL.

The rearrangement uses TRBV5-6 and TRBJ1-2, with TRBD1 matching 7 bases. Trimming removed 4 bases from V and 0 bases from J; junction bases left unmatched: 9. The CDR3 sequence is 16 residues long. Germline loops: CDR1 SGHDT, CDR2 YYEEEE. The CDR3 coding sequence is TGTGCCAGCAGCCGCCTGGGACAGATAGCTAACTATGGCTACACCTTC. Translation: CASSRLGQIANYGYTF.

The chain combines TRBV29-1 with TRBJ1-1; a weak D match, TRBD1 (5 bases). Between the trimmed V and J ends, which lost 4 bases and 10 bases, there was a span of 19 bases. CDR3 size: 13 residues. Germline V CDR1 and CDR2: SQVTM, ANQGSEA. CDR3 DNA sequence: TGCAGCGTTGCGAGTCGGTTTGAGGGGAGAGCTTTCTTT. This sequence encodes CSVASRFEGRAFF.

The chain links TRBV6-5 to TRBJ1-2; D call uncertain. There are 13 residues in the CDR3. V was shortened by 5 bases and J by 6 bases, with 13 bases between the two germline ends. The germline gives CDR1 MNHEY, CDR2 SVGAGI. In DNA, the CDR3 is TGTGCCAGCAGTGCTAGAGACACCCATGGCTACACCTTC. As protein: CASSARDTHGYTF.

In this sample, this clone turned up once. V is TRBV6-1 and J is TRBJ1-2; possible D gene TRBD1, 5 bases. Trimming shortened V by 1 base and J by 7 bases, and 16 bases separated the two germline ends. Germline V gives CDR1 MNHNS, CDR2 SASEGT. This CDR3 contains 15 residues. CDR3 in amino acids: CASSEGVGESSGYTF. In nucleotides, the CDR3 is TGTGCCAGCAGTGAAGGGGTAGGGGAGTCTTCTGGCTACACCTTC.

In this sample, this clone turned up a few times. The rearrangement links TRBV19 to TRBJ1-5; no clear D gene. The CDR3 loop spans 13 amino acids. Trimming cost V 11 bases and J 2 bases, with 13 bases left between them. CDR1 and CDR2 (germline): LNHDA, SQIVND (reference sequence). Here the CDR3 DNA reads TGTGCCGTCGGAGGATGGGGCAATCAGCCCCAGCATTTT. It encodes CAVGGWGNQPQHF.

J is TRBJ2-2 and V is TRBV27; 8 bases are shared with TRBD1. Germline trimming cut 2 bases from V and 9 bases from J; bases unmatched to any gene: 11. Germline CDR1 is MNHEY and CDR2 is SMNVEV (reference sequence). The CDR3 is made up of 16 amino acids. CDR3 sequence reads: CASSLRGTGFPRELFF. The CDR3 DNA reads TGTGCCAGCAGTTTACGGGGGACAGGATTTCCTCGGGAGCTGTTTTTT.

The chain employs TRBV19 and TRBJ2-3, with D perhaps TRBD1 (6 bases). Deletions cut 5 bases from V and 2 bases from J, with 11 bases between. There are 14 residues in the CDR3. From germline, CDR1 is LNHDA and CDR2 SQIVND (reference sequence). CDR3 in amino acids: CASSSRQATDTQYF. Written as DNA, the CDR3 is TGTGCCAGTAGTTCTAGACAGGCCACAGATACGCAGTATTTT. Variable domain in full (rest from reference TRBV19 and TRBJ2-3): DGGITQSPKYLFRKEGQNVTLSCEQNLNHDAMYWYRQDPGQGLRLIYYSQIVNDFQKGDIAEGYSVSREKKESFPLTVTSAQKNPTAFYLCASSSRQATDTQYFGPGTRLTVL.

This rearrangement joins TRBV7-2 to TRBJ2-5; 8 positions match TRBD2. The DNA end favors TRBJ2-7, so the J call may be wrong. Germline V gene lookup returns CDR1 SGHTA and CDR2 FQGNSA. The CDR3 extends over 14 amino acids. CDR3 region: CASSFGGGAYEQYF. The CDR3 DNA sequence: TGTGCCAGCAGCTTCGGGGGGGGAGCCTACGAGCAGTACTTC.

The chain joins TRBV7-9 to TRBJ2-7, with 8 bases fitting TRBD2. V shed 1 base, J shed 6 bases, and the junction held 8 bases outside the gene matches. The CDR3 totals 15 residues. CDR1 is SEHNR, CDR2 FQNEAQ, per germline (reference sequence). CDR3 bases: TGTGCCAGCAGCTTAGGAGGGACTAGAAATGCCGAGCAGTACTTC. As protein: CASSLGGTRNAEQYF.